The next 2 T cell receptor beta chains were all read from a single sample in a study of blood T cell repertoires in COVID-19. Assay: immunoSEQ multiplex PCR; the TCRdb copy retains only in-frame clones and omits some. The data show roughly 30,000 clones, roughly 85% seen once. The sequencing sample was made of peripheral blood. These receptor sequences come from a man aged 55 to 69 with active COVID-19.

The gene calls are TRBV15 and TRBJ2-5; TRBD2 matches 14 bases. Trimming removed 1 base from V and 5 bases from J; junction bases left unmatched: 12. The germline gives CDR1 LNHNV, CDR2 YYDKDF (reference sequence). The CDR3 covers 19 residues. This chain's CDR3 is CATSRARRGLAGGRETQYF. The CDR3 bases are TGTGCCACCAGCAGAGCTAGAAGAGGACTAGCGGGAGGAAGGGAGACCCAGTACTTC. The full variable domain, in which reference TRBV15 and TRBJ2-5 provide the parts outside the CDR3, is DAMVIQNPRYQVTQFGKPVTLSCSQTLNHNVMYWYQQKSSQAPKLLFHYYDKDFNNEADTPDNFQSRRPNTSFCFLDIRSPGLGDTAMYLCATSRARRGLAGGRETQYFGPGTRLLVL.

In its sample, this clone was seen a few times. The V gene is TRBV2, the J gene TRBJ1-2; 7 positions agree with TRBD1. CDR3 length: 14 amino acids. V lost 7 bases to trimming and J lost 0 bases; unmatched junction nucleotides: 5. Per the germline V gene, CDR1 is SNHLY and CDR2 is FYNNEI. DNA for the CDR3: TGTGCCAGCAACCGACAGGGAGCTAACTATGGCTACACCTTC. It codes for CASNRQGANYGYTF. The variable domain in full, with the rest retrieved from reference TRBV2 and TRBJ1-2, is EPEVTQTPSHQVTQMGQEVILRCVPISNHLYFYWYRQILGQKVEFLVSFYNNEISEKSEIFDDQFSVERPDGSNFTLKIRSTKLEDSAMYFCASNRQGANYGYTFGSGTRLTVV.